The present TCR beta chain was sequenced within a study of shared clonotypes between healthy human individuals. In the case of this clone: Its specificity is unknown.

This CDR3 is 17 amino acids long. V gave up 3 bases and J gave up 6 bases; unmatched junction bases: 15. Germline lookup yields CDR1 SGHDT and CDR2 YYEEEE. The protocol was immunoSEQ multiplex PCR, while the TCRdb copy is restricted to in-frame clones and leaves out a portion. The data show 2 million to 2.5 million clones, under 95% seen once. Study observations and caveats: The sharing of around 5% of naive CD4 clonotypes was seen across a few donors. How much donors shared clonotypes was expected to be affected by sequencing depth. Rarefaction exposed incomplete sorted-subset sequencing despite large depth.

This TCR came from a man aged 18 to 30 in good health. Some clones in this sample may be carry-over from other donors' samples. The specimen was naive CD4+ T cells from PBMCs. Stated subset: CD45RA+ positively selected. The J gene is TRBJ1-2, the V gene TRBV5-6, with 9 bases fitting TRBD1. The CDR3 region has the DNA TGTGCCAGCAGCTATCACAGGGGGCGGAGTGTATGGGATGGCTACACCTTC. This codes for CASSYHRGRSVWDGYTF. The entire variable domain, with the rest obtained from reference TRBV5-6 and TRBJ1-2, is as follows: DAGVTQSPTHLIKTRGQQVTLRCSPKSGHDTVSWYQQALGQGPQFIFQYYEEEERQRGNFPDRFSGHQFPNYSSELNVNALLLGDSALYLCASSYHRGRSVWDGYTFGSGTRLTVV.